The 23 T cell receptor beta chains listed next were all sequenced from one sample in a study of early stage breast cancer tumors. Data came from immunoSEQ multiplex PCR; TCRdb stores just in-frame clones and leaves some out. The repertoire consists of 50,000 or so clones, with 65% to 90% occurring once and the leading ten covering about 1.5%. The specimen was blood. The receptors originated from a person in their fifties with breast cancer.

This rearrangement joins TRBV6-5 to TRBJ2-3; 8 bases are a match to TRBD2. V gave up 10 bases and J gave up 3 bases; unmatched junction bases: 9. CDR1 and CDR2 (germline): MNHEY, SVGAGI. This CDR3 is 14 amino acids long. CDR3: CATRPGLGTDTQYF. CDR3 nucleotide sequence: TGTGCCACACGACCGGGACTAGGTACAGATACGCAGTATTTT.

V usage is TRBV4-1 and J usage is TRBJ2-3; the match to TRBD2 covers 12 bases. CDR3 length: 18 amino acids. CDR1 is MGHRA and CDR2 is YSYEKL in the germline V gene. V gave up 0 bases and J gave up 4 bases; unmatched junction bases: 8. The CDR3 region is CASSQDLGLAGGPDTQYF. The CDR3 DNA is TGCGCCAGCAGCCAAGATCTCGGGCTAGCGGGAGGGCCAGATACGCAGTATTTT.

V usage is TRBV2 and J usage is TRBJ2-5; TRBD1 agrees at 7 bases. Germline V gives CDR1 SNHLY, CDR2 FYNNEI. There are 14 residues in the CDR3. V trimming: 2 bases; J trimming: 4 bases; junction bases outside the gene matches: 4. CDR3 amino acids: CASSEQGVIETQYF. CDR3 nucleotides: TGTGCCAGCAGTGAACAGGGGGTGATAGAGACCCAGTACTTC.

This clone was recorded a few times. The V gene is TRBV27, the J gene TRBJ1-3; perhaps TRBD1 as D (5 bases). The V and J ends lost 5 bases and 0 bases respectively, with 11 bases between them. Per germline, CDR1 MNHEY and CDR2 SMNVEV (reference sequence). There are 15 residues in the CDR3. Here the CDR3 DNA reads TGTGCCAGCAGTACAGGACGGAACTCTGGAAACACCATATATTTT. Amino acid sequence: CASSTGRNSGNTIYF.

The J gene is TRBJ2-1, the V gene TRBV7-8, with D perhaps TRBD2 (6 bases). CDR1 is SGHVS and CDR2 is FQNEAQ in the germline V gene. This CDR3 contains 15 residues. V lost 1 base and J 5 bases, leaving 12 bases between the germline ends. CDR3 in amino acids: CASSLGQGGNNEQFF. The CDR3, as DNA: TGTGCCAGCAGCTTAGGCCAGGGCGGGAACAATGAGCAGTTCTTC.

For the CDR3, the DNA is TGCGCCAGCAGCTACAGAATGAACACTGAAGCTTTCTTT. It specifies CASSYRMNTEAFF. The chain links TRBV5-1 to TRBJ1-1; D remains ambiguous. The CDR3 covers 13 residues. Trimming removed 3 bases at V and 0 bases at J, with 6 bases between. Germline V gives CDR1 SGHRS, CDR2 YFSETQ.

This clone has a handful of counts. The J gene is TRBJ2-7, the V gene TRBV4-1, with D possibly being TRBD1 or TRBD2 (6 bases each). The V end was cut by 0 bases, the J end by 3 bases, with 18 bases between. Germline CDR1 and CDR2: MGHRA and YSYEKL. CDR3 length: 17 amino acids. CDR3 nucleotide sequence: TGCGCCAGCAGCCAAGATCACAGGGTGGGAGGAAGCTACGAGCAGTACTTC. Translated: CASSQDHRVGGSYEQYF.

J is TRBJ2-6 and V is TRBV18; D remains ambiguous. Germline V gene data show CDR1 as KGHSH and CDR2 as LQKENI. V was trimmed by 0 bases and J by 2 bases, leaving 8 bases between them. The CDR3 contains 16 residues. CDR3 coding DNA: TGTGCCAGCTCACCACCGTCCGAACCTGGGGCCAACGTCCTGACTTTC. Amino acids: CASSPPSEPGANVLTF.

The V and J genes are TRBV11-2 and TRBJ2-7, with D uncertain. The length of the CDR3 is 14 residues. In germline, CDR1 is SGHAT, CDR2 FQNNGV. V was shortened by 4 bases and J by 0 bases, with 10 bases between the two germline ends. In DNA, the CDR3 is TGTGCCAGCAGCTCCGGTCCCTTCTCCTACGAGCAGTACTTC. Its protein product is CASSSGPFSYEQYF. Together with reference TRBV11-2 and TRBJ2-7, the CDR3 gives the full variable domain: EAGVAQSPRYKIIEKRQSVAFWCNPISGHATLYWYQQILGQGPKLLIQFQNNGVVDDSQLPKDRFSAERLKGVDSTLKIQPAKLEDSAVYLCASSSGPFSYEQYFGPGTRLTVT.

The chain links TRBV19 to TRBJ2-5; D is ambiguous. Germline V lookup: CDR1 LNHDA, CDR2 SQIVND (reference sequence). V gave up 3 bases and J gave up 4 bases, with 6 bases separating them. This CDR3 is 12 amino acids long. This CDR3 is CASSITSETQYF. As DNA, the CDR3 is TGTGCCAGTAGTATCACTTCAGAGACCCAGTACTTC.

J is TRBJ1-5 and V is TRBV5-1; D ambiguous. The CDR3 extends over 15 amino acids. CDR1 and CDR2 from the germline V gene are SGHRS and YFSETQ. Trimming cost V 0 bases and J 4 bases, with 11 bases left between them. The DNA for the CDR3 is TGCGCCAGCAGCTTGGCGGGCAGGAGGAATCAGCCCCAGCATTTT. Amino acid sequence: CASSLAGRRNQPQHF.

The rearrangement uses TRBV6-5 and TRBJ1-1, with D uncertain. V was trimmed by 4 bases and J by 9 bases, leaving 15 bases between them. This CDR3 has 13 amino acids. The germline gives CDR1 MNHEY, CDR2 SVGAGI. The DNA for the CDR3 is TGTGCCAGCAGTTCTCTAGATCAGTCTCAAGCTTTCTTT. This sequence encodes CASSSLDQSQAFF.

This chain connects TRBV28 to TRBJ2-4; TRBD1 agrees at 11 bases. This CDR3 has 17 residues. CDR1 is MDHEN and CDR2 is SYDVKM in the germline V gene. Losses at the gene ends were 5 bases for V and 1 base for J; bases not matched to a gene: 7. The DNA of the CDR3 is TGTGCCAGCAGTATTCCTGGGACAGGGGGGGCCAAAAACATTCAGTACTTC. Translated, it gives CASSIPGTGGAKNIQYF.

The rearrangement joins TRBV30 to TRBJ2-2; 10 bases agree with TRBD2. Germline V lookup: CDR1 GTSNPN, CDR2 SVGIG (reference sequence). V was clipped by 0 bases and J by 7 bases; unmatched bases: 8. The CDR3 length is 16 residues. The CDR3 reads CAWSVRIAGGLGELFF. CDR3 sequence (DNA): TGTGCCTGGAGTGTACGAATAGCGGGGGGACTCGGGGAGCTGTTTTTT.

The chain couples TRBV7-3 to TRBJ1-1, with 8 bases lining up with TRBD1. This CDR3 is 15 amino acids long. The J segment lost 3 bases and the V segment lost 5 bases, leaving 8 bases of the junction unmatched. Germline values: CDR1 SGHTA, CDR2 FQGTGA. Here the CDR3 reads CASSNKTGAYTEAFF. CDR3 nucleotide sequence: TGTGCCAGCAGCAATAAGACAGGGGCATACACTGAAGCTTTCTTT.

This rearrangement joins TRBV10-3 to TRBJ2-3; weak D call: TRBD1 (6 bases). Trimming removed 6 bases at V and 1 base at J, with 17 bases between. The CDR3 runs to 16 residues. CDR1 and CDR2 (germline): ENHRY, SYGVKD. In nucleotides, the CDR3 is TGTGCCATCAGATCCGCGACAGGCCAGGGCACAGATACGCAGTATTTT. Translating it yields CAIRSATGQGTDTQYF.

The rearrangement uses TRBV13 and TRBJ1-1, with D tentatively TRBD1 (5 bases). Trimming took 5 bases from V and 0 from J, leaving 10 bases between them. The germline V gene has CDR1 PRHDT and CDR2 FYEKMQ (reference sequence). The CDR3 covers 14 residues. The CDR3 protein is CASSQGVMNTEAFF. CDR3 DNA: TGTGCCAGCAGCCAGGGAGTCATGAACACTGAAGCTTTCTTT.

The chain links TRBV4-3 to TRBJ2-2, with 11 positions matching TRBD1. The CDR3 consists of 16 residues. V trimming: 2 bases; J trimming: 7 bases; junction bases outside the gene matches: 6. Germline CDR1 LGHNA, CDR2 YSLEER. CDR3 nucleotides: TGCGCCAGCAGCCAAAGGGGACAGGGGGATGGCGGGGAGCTGTTTTTT. Its translation is CASSQRGQGDGGELFF.

The chain carries TRBV5-1 and TRBJ2-6; tentatively, D is TRBD1 or TRBD2 (5 bases each). Trimming took 4 bases from V and 0 from J, leaving 17 bases between them. Germline V gene data show CDR1 as SGHRS and CDR2 as YFSETQ. The CDR3 covers 18 residues. The CDR3 DNA is TGCGCCAGCAGCCTCGGGACCCTCCTCTACTCTGGGGCCAACGTCCTGACTTTC. This gives the protein CASSLGTLLYSGANVLTF.

This clone showed up just a few times. DNA for the CDR3: TGTGCCAGCAGCCCTTGGACAGGGCAGAACACTGAAGCTTTCTTT. It yields the protein CASSPWTGQNTEAFF. This chain links TRBV5-4 with TRBJ1-1, with 8 bases identical to TRBD1. Germline values: CDR1 SGHNT, CDR2 YYREEE (reference sequence). This CDR3 has 15 residues. The ends lost 4 bases at V and 1 base at J; junction bases unmatched: 6.

The rearrangement uses TRBV2 and TRBJ1-5; TRBD1 is a possible D gene (5 bases). Germline CDR1 SNHLY, CDR2 FYNNEI. V lost 7 bases and J 4 bases, leaving 11 bases between the germline ends. The CDR3 extends over 13 amino acids. CDR3 residues: CASNRDSNQPQHF. CDR3 nucleotides: TGTGCCAGCAACCGGGACTCAAATCAGCCCCAGCATTTT.

The rearrangement uses TRBV9 and TRBJ2-1; tentative D call: TRBD2 (5 bases). Germline V gives CDR1 SGDLS, CDR2 YYNGEE. V lost 0 bases, J lost 6 bases, and 16 bases lay in between. The CDR3 runs 16 residues. The CDR3 sequence is CASSVEPSPRSNEQFF. The DNA for the CDR3 is TGTGCCAGCAGCGTAGAGCCTAGCCCCAGGTCCAATGAGCAGTTCTTC.

CDR3 bases: TGTGCCAGCAGCTTGGGCGGGGCCTTAGCTAACTATGGCTACACCTTC. Protein: CASSLGGALANYGYTF. The chain joins TRBV5-4 to TRBJ1-2; perhaps TRBD1 as D (5 bases). The CDR3 extends over 16 amino acids. Trimming removed 0 bases at V and 0 bases at J, with 12 bases between. Germline values: CDR1 SGHNT, CDR2 YYREEE (reference sequence).